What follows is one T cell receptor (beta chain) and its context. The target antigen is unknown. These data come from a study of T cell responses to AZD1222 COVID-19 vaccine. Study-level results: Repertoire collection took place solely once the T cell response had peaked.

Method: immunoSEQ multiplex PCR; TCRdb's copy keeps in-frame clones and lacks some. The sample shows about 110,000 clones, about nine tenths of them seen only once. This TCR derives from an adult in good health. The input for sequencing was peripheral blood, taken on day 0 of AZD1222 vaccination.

The CDR3 sequence is CASSGNAGGADTQYF. Written as DNA, the CDR3 is TGTGCCAGCAGCGGGAATGCAGGGGGCGCAGATACGCAGTATTTT. The chain carries TRBV3-1 (or the pseudogene TRBV3-2) and TRBJ2-3, with 8 bases aligning to TRBD1. V lost 5 bases, J lost 4 bases, and 8 bases stayed unmatched. This CDR3 has 15 amino acids. Germline CDR1 LGHDT, CDR2 YNNKEL (reference sequence).